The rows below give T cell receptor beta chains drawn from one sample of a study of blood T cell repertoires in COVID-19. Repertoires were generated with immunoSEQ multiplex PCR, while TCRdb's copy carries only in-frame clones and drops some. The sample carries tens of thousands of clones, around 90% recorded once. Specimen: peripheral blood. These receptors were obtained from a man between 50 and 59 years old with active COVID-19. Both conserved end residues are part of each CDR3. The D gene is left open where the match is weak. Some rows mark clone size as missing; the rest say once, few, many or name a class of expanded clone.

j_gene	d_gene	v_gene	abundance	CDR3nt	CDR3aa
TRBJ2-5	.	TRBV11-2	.	TGTGCCAGCAGCTTCCGAAGCCCTAACCGGGAGACCCAGTACTTC	CASSFRSPNRETQYF
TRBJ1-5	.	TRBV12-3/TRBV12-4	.	TGTGCCAGCAGTTTTGATGGCCAGCCCCAGCATTTT	CASSFDGQPQHF
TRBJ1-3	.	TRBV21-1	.	TGTGCCAGCAGCAAAGTACAGGGGAGGTGTTCCTTCTCTGGAAACACCATATATTTT	CASSKVQGRCSFSGNTIYF
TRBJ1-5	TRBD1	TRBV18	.	TGTGCCAGCTCACCAACGCGCTCGACAGGGGATCAGCCCCAGCATTTT	CASSPTRSTGDQPQHF
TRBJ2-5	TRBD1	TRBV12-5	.	TGTGCTAGTGGCCCGGGGACAGCCTTGCCGTTGGACCAGTACTTC	CASGPGTALPLDQYF
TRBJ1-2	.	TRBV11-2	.	TGTGCCAGCAGCTTATCGGGCTATGGCTACACCTTC	CASSLSGYGYTF
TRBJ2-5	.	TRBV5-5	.	TGTGCCAGCAGTACAAGTACCTACCAAGAGACCCAGTACTTC	CASSTSTYQETQYF
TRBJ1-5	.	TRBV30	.	TGTGCCTGGAGCCTAGGGGAATTCGGCAATCAGCCCCAGCATTTT	CAWSLGEFGNQPQHF
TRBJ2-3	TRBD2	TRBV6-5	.	TGTGCCAGCAACCAGCGGGAGGGGAGCACAGATACGCAGTATTTT	CASNQREGSTDTQYF
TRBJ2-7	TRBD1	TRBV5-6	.	TGTGCCAGCAGCTTCTTGACAGGGACCTACGAGCAGTACTTC	CASSFLTGTYEQYF
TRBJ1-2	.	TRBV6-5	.	TGTGCCAGCAGTTACGTATCAGAACCTAACTATGGCTACACCTTC	CASSYVSEPNYGYTF
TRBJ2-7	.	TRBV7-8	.	TGTGCCAGCAGCCCCCTGGTACAGTCCTACGAGCAGTACTTC	CASSPLVQSYEQYF
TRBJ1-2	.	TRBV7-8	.	TGTGCCAGCAGCCTTAATCCTAACTATGGCTACACCTTC	CASSLNPNYGYTF
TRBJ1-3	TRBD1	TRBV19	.	TGTGCCAGTAGTAGGGCCAGGGGGCTTGGAAACACCATATATTTT	CASSRARGLGNTIYF
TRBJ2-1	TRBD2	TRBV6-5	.	TGTGCCAGCAGTTACTCCGGACTAGCGGGGAGCAATGAGCAGTTCTTC	CASSYSGLAGSNEQFF
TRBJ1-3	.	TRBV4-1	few	TGCGCCAGCAGCCAAAAGGGAGGGAGTGGAAACACCATATATTTT	CASSQKGGSGNTIYF
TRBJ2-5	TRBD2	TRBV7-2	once	TGTGCCAGTGCCCAGGGGACTAGCGGGGATGGGGAGACCCAGTACTTC	CASAQGTSGDGETQYF
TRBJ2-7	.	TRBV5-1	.	TGCGCCAGCAGCTTGGACTTTTACTACGAGCAGTACTTC	CASSLDFYYEQYF
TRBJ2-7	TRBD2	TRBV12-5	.	TGTGCTAGTGGTCCTCCGGGACTAACCTACGAGCAGTACTTC	CASGPPGLTYEQYF
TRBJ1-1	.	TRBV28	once	TGTGCCAGCAGTTTCAGAGAAGCTTTCTTT	CASSFREAFF
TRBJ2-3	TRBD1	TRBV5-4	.	TGTGCCAGCAGCCCGGGACAGGGGGAAGGTACGCAGTATTTT	CASSPGQGEGTQYF
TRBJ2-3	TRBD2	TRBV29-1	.	TGCAGCGAGCATAACGGGCCGCTTGGACTAGCGGGAGGTACTAGCACAGATACGCAGTATTTT	CSEHNGPLGLAGGTSTDTQYF
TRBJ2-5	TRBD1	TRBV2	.	TGTGCCAGCTCTGGACAGGGACAAGAGACCCAGTACTTC	CASSGQGQETQYF
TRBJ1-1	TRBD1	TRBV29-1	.	TGCAGCGTTGAGACAGGGGGCGAGGGCACTGAAGCTTTCTTT	CSVETGGEGTEAFF
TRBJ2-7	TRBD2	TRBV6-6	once	TGTGCCAGCAGTTACTCCGGGACTAGCGGCTACGAGCAGTACTTC	CASSYSGTSGYEQYF
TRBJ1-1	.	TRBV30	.	TGTGCCTGGAGGGCAACAGGGATCACTGAAGCTTTCTTT	CAWRATGITEAFF
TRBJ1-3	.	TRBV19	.	TGTGCCAGTAGTATTGACAGCTGGCCTGGAAACACCATATATTTT	CASSIDSWPGNTIYF
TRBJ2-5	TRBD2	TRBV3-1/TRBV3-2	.	TGTGCCAGCAGCCTGGGACTAGCGGCCCAAGAGACCCAGTACTTC	CASSLGLAAQETQYF
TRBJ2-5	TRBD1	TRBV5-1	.	TGCGCCGCGATAGACAGGGCGCGCGGGACCCAGTACTTC	CAAIDRARGTQYF
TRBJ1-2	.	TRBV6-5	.	TGTGCCAGCAAAGACTACCGCTATGGCTACACCTTC	CASKDYRYGYTF
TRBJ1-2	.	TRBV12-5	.	TGTGCTAGTGGACAATTACAGGGCCCAAGGTATGGCTACACCTTC	CASGQLQGPRYGYTF
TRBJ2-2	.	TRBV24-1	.	TGTGCCACCAGTGAAGGGCGGGCCGGGGAGCTGTTTTTT	CATSEGRAGELFF
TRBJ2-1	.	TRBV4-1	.	TGCGCCAGCAGCCAAGTGAGGTTAATGGTGTACAATGAGCAGTTCTTC	CASSQVRLMVYNEQFF
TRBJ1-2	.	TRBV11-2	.	TGTGCCAGCAGCTCTGGGCTGAACTATGGCTACACCTTC	CASSSGLNYGYTF
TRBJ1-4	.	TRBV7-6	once	TGTGCCAGCAGCTTACGAGGAGCTAATGAAAAACTGTTTTTT	CASSLRGANEKLFF
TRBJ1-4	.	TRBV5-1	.	TGCGCCAGCAGCTTAACAGGGGAAAAACTGTTTTTT	CASSLTGEKLFF
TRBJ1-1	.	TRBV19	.	TGTGCCACCACGCAGGGAAGAAGCATGAACACTGAAGCTTTCTTT	CATTQGRSMNTEAFF
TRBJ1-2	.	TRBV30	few	TGTGCCTGGGATACCCAAGGGGCGCGTCCGGTGGGAGGCTACACCTTC	CAWDTQGARPVGGYTF
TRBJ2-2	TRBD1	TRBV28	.	TGTGCCGTTAGGACAGGCACGAACACCGGGGAGCTGTTTTTT	CAVRTGTNTGELFF
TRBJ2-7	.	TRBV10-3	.	TGTGCCATCAGTGGCGGCTCCTACGAGCAGTACTTC	CAISGGSYEQYF
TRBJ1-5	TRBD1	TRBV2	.	TGTGCCAGCAGCCGGGACAGGGCAGGAAATCAGCCCCAGCATTTT	CASSRDRAGNQPQHF
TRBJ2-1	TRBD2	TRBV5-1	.	TGCGCCAGCAGCCTTAGCGGGAGCGCTTTTAATGAGCAGTTCTTC	CASSLSGSAFNEQFF
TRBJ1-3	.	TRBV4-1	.	TGCGCCAGCAGCCAAGGGCAGACAGGAAACACCATATATTTT	CASSQGQTGNTIYF
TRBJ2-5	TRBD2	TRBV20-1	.	TGCAGTGCTAGTACTAGCGGGAACCAAGAGACCCAGTACTTC	CSASTSGNQETQYF
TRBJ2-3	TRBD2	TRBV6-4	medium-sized	TGTGCCAGCAGTGACTCGCCCAGCGGGGGTGCAGATACGCAGTATTTT	CASSDSPSGGADTQYF